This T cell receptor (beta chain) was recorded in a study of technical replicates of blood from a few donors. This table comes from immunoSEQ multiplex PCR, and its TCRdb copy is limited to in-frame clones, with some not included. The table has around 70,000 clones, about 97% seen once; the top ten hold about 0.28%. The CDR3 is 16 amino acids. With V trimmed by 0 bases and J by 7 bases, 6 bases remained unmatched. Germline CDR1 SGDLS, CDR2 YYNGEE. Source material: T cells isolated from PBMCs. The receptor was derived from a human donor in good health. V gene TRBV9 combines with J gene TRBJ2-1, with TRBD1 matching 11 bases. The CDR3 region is CASSVGTGGLVNEQFF. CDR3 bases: TGTGCCAGCAGCGTAGGGACAGGGGGCTTGGTAAATGAGCAGTTCTTC. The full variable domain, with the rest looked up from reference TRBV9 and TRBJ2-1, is DSGVTQTPKHLITATGQRVTLRCSPRSGDLSVYWYQQSLDQGLQFLIQYYNGEERAKGNILERFSAQQFPDLHSELNLSSLELGDSALYFCASSVGTGGLVNEQFFGPGTRLTVL.